This T cell receptor beta chain was found in a study of T cells in tumors and immune-related adverse events. Germline V gives CDR1 SGHTA, CDR2 FQGNSA. The V end was cut by 1 base, the J end by 1 base, with 11 bases between. The CDR3 loop spans 16 amino acids. The data were produced by immunoSEQ multiplex PCR, yet TCRdb's version contains in-frame clones alone and is incomplete. Here the sample spans about 22,000 clones, 75% to 95% being singletons. This clone was observed once. This sample comprised lymph node tissue, obtained from a patient treated with anti-PD-1 therapy. This rearrangement joins TRBV7-2 to TRBJ1-3; D possibly corresponds to TRBD1 (5 bases). The TCR comes from a female donor with metastatic renal cell carcinoma. CDR3 sequence (DNA): TGTGCCAGCAGCTTAGTTTCGGGGGGGTCTGGAAACACCATATATTTT. Translating gives CASSLVSGGSGNTIYF.